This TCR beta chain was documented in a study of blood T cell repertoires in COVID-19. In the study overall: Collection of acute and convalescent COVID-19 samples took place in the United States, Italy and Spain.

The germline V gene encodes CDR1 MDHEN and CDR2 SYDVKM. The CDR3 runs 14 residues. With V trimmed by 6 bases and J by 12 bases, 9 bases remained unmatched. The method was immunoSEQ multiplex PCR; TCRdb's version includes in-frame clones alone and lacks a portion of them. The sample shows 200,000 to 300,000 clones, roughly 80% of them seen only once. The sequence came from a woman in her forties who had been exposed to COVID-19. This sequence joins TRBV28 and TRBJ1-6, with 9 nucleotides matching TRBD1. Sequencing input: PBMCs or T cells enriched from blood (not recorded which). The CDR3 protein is CASRRVPGQGPLHF. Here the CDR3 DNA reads TGTGCCAGCAGGAGAGTCCCGGGACAGGGACCCCTCCACTTT. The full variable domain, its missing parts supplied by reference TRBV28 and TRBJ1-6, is DVKVTQSSRYLVKRTGEKVFLECVQDMDHENMFWYRQDPGLGLRLIYFSYDVKMKEKGDIPEGYSVSREKKERFSLILESASTNQTSMYLCASRRVPGQGPLHFGNGTRLTVT.